Following are 27 T cell receptor beta chains from one sample sequenced in a study of T-cell reconstitution after alpha-beta-depleted transplantation in children. It was with unique molecular identifiers that the TCRbeta library was prepared. TCRdb processed the PCR reads anew with MiXCR; each CDR3 protein has one entry. The sample carries about 610,000 distinct CDR3 sequences, roughly a tenth recorded once. The material sequenced was PBMCs from the stem cell graft donor, taken from the stem cell graft. The receptors come from a human donor who donated a stem cell graft to a child with acute myeloid leukemia.

This clonotype turned up a few times. The chain recombines TRBV5-1 with TRBJ1-4, with 7 bases aligning to TRBD1. The J segment lost 8 bases and the V segment lost 0 bases, leaving 10 bases of the junction unmatched. Germline V gene data show CDR1 as SGHRS and CDR2 as YFSETQ. The CDR3 runs 16 residues. In DNA, the CDR3 is TGCGCCAGCAGCTTGGGACAGGGCGATCGAAACGAAAAACTGTTTTTT. It translates to CASSLGQGDRNEKLFF.

A few counts support this clonotype. This sequence joins TRBV29-1 and TRBJ2-3, with 11 bases lining up with TRBD2. Germline CDR1 reads SQVTM; CDR2 reads ANQGSEA. The junction had 8 bases not matched to a gene; V was cut back by 4 bases and J by 5 bases. This CDR3 contains 15 residues. The CDR3 DNA reads TGCAGCGTTGGGGTGGGGCTAGCGGGAGGAGATACGCAGTATTTT. It yields the protein CSVGVGLAGGDTQYF.

To note about this clonotype: Because it lacks the conserved phenylalanine or tryptophan at the end, this CDR3 is likely a read error. The V gene is TRBV15, the J gene TRBJ2-6; D uncertain. Germline V CDR1 and CDR2: LNHNV, YYDKDF (reference sequence). This CDR3 has 15 residues. V was cut by 5 bases and J by 0 bases, with 8 bases left in between. The DNA for the CDR3 is TGTGCCACCAGCGAAAGGGCCTCTGGGGCCAACGTCCTGACTCTC. It translates to CATSERASGANVLTL.

This clonotype was counted a few times. CDR3 protein: CASSSLGGENEQYF. DNA for the CDR3: TGTGCCAGCAGCTCGCTGGGAGGGGAAAACGAGCAGTACTTC. This chain connects TRBV7-9 to TRBJ2-7; 7 bases agree with TRBD2. There are 14 residues in the CDR3. Germline V gene lookup returns CDR1 SEHNR and CDR2 FQNEAQ (reference sequence). Trimming removed 4 bases from V and 5 bases from J; junction bases left unmatched: 8.

This clonotype was seen many times. CDR3 sequence: CASSSPSREDIQYF. DNA of the CDR3: TGTGCCAGCAGTTCCCCCAGTCGCGAGGACATTCAGTACTTC. The V gene is TRBV6-2 or TRBV6-3, the J gene TRBJ2-4; D gene ambiguous. Trimming took 4 bases from V and 8 from J, leaving 15 bases between them. Germline CDR1 MNHEY, CDR2 SVGEGT. The CDR3 loop spans 14 amino acids.

The chain carries TRBV13 and TRBJ2-3; D is perhaps TRBD1 or TRBD2 (6 bases each). The V gene's germline CDR1 is PRHDT and CDR2 FYEKMQ (reference sequence). Trimming cost V 0 bases and J 4 bases, with 20 bases left between them. The CDR3 length is 18 residues. CDR3 bases: TGTGCCAGCAGCTTAGGCGGTCCGGCGGCGGGACATCCAGATACGCAGTATTTT. It codes for CASSLGGPAAGHPDTQYF.

The chain joins TRBV11-2 to TRBJ1-3; D is ambiguous. Germline-derived CDR1 and CDR2 are SGHAT and FQNNGV. CDR3 length: 13 amino acids. V was cut by 9 bases and J by 0 bases, with 9 bases left in between. DNA for the CDR3: TGTGCCAGTACGTTAGACTCTGGAAACACCATATATTTT. This translates into CASTLDSGNTIYF.

In this sample, this clonotype turned up many times. The V gene is TRBV29-1, the J gene TRBJ2-7; the D is unclear. The germline CDR1 and CDR2 sequences are SQVTM and ANQGSEA. This CDR3 has 13 amino acids. Between the trimmed V and J ends, which lost 4 bases and 0 bases, there was a span of 10 bases. CDR3 in DNA: TGCAGCGTTGTAGACACGTCCTCCTACGAGCAGTACTTC. This gives the protein CSVVDTSSYEQYF.

This clonotype occurred many times. The V call is TRBV29-1, the J call TRBJ2-7; D unclear. Trimming shortened V by 4 bases and J by 4 bases, and 8 bases separated the two germline ends. Germline V gives CDR1 SQVTM, CDR2 ANQGSEA. The length of the CDR3 is 11 residues. The CDR3 DNA is TGCAGCGTTGGCGAAGATTACGAGCAGTACTTC. Translated: CSVGEDYEQYF.

This clonotype has ten or more counts. The rearrangement joins TRBV6-2 or TRBV6-3 to TRBJ2-1; 9 bases are shared with TRBD2. J lost 12 bases, V lost 5 bases, and 14 bases had no gene match. The CDR3 covers 15 residues. From germline, CDR1 is MNHEY and CDR2 SVGEGT. In DNA form, the CDR3 reads TGTGCCAGCAGTCGTTCCGGGACTAGCAATGAGCGGCAGTTCTTC. The encoded protein is CASSRSGTSNERQFF.

The chain employs TRBV25-1 and TRBJ2-1; 7 bases are shared with TRBD2. Trimming cost V 4 bases and J 5 bases; bases outside gene matches: 5. The CDR3 totals 14 residues. The germline V gene has CDR1 MGHDK and CDR2 SYGVNS. The CDR3 DNA sequence: TGTGCCAGCAGTGGGCTAGCGGACCACAATGAGCAGTTCTTC. Translated, it gives CASSGLADHNEQFF. Full variable domain (missing parts from reference TRBV25-1 and TRBJ2-1): EADIYQTPRYLVIGTGKKITLECSQTMGHDKMYWYQQDPGMELHLIHYSYGVNSTEKGDLSSESTVSRIRTEHFPLTLESARPSHTSQYLCASSGLADHNEQFFGPGTRLTVL.

V usage is TRBV2 and J usage is TRBJ1-1; no firm D call. CDR3 length: 15 amino acids. The V end was cut by 0 bases, the J end by 4 bases, with 12 bases between. The V gene's germline CDR1 is SNHLY and CDR2 FYNNEI. This CDR3 reads CASSEALAGSTEAFF. The CDR3 region has the DNA TGTGCCAGCAGTGAAGCGCTTGCGGGGTCCACTGAAGCTTTCTTT.

CDR3 coding DNA: TGTGCCAGCAGCGAAAACAGGGGGCAGTACGAGCAGTACTTC. It translates to CASSENRGQYEQYF. The rearrangement links TRBV7-9 to TRBJ2-7; 9 nucleotides agree with TRBD1. V shed 5 bases and J 4 bases; nucleotides not matched to a gene: 6. Germline lookup yields CDR1 SEHNR and CDR2 FQNEAQ (reference sequence). This CDR3 has 14 amino acids.

This clonotype has a count of ten or more. V is TRBV4-2 and J is TRBJ2-1; 7 bases align to TRBD2. In germline, CDR1 is LGHNA, CDR2 YNFKEQ. The junction had 9 bases not matched to a gene; V was cut back by 4 bases and J by 3 bases. CDR3 size: 16 residues. In DNA, the CDR3 is TGTGCCAGCAGCCCCTTGGGGGGGGATGACTACAATGAGCAGTTCTTC. It specifies CASSPLGGDDYNEQFF.

This clonotype showed up just a few times. Here the CDR3 DNA reads TGTGCCAGCAGCTTAGGGCAGCGGGAGAAAGATACGCAGTATTTT. This translates into CASSLGQREKDTQYF. V is TRBV7-2 and J is TRBJ2-3; 8 bases line up with TRBD2. The trim removed 1 base at V and 5 bases at J, leaving 5 bases unmatched. Per the germline V gene, CDR1 is SGHTA and CDR2 is FQGNSA. This CDR3 region has 15 residues.

This clonotype was detected a few times. This rearrangement joins TRBV12-3 or TRBV12-4 to TRBJ2-2, with 8 bases aligning to TRBD1. The CDR3 loop spans 16 amino acids. V shed 3 bases, J shed 4 bases, and the junction held 7 bases outside the gene matches. The CDR3 coding sequence is TGTGCCAGCAGTTTCGGGCAGGGGGCAGGCACCGGGGAGCTGTTTTTT. Residues: CASSFGQGAGTGELFF.

J is TRBJ1-6 and V is TRBV7-9, with D tentatively TRBD1 (6 bases). Germline-derived CDR1 and CDR2 are SEHNR and FQNEAQ (reference sequence). The CDR3 runs 15 residues. Trimming shortened V by 6 bases and J by 5 bases, and 14 bases separated the two germline ends. The CDR3 sequence: CASSLLGHDNSPLHF. For the CDR3, the DNA is TGTGCCAGCAGTCTCCTGGGACATGATAATTCACCCCTCCACTTT.

The chain combines TRBV5-5 with TRBJ1-4; TRBD1 might be the D (6 bases). This CDR3 has 16 residues. Between the trimmed V and J ends, which lost 5 bases and 7 bases, there was a span of 21 bases. Germline V gene sequence: CDR1 SGHKS, CDR2 YYEKEE (reference sequence). The CDR3 DNA reads as TGTGCCAGCAGACCCCAGCCAGGGGTCGGTGGTGAAAAACTGTTTTTT. Its translation: CASRPQPGVGGEKLFF.

There are many counts of this clonotype. V gene TRBV20-1 combines with J gene TRBJ1-2; D uncertain. V was shortened by 5 bases and J by 7 bases, with 23 bases between the two germline ends. The germline gives CDR1 DFQATT, CDR2 SNEGSKA (reference sequence). CDR3 length: 15 residues. CDR3: CSAPELSQLGSGYTF. CDR3 DNA: TGCAGTGCTCCGGAGTTGAGCCAGTTAGGGTCTGGCTACACCTTC.

The gene calls are TRBV10-3 and TRBJ1-4, with D uncertain. Germline loops: CDR1 ENHRY, CDR2 SYGVKD. V lost 6 bases, J lost 10 bases, and 15 bases lay in between. The CDR3 is 13 residues long. The CDR3 region has the DNA TGTGCCATCAGGGGAGAGGGTGGTGGAAAACTGTTTTTT. Residues: CAIRGEGGGKLFF.

This chain uses TRBV20-1 with TRBJ2-7; possible D gene TRBD1, 6 bases. Germline V gene lookup returns CDR1 DFQATT and CDR2 SNEGSKA (reference sequence). Deletions cut 1 base from V and 3 bases from J, with 13 bases between. The CDR3 length is 14 residues. In DNA form, the CDR3 reads TGCAGTGCTAGAGTGGAGACAGGTGGCTACGAGCAGTACTTC. Translation: CSARVETGGYEQYF.

This rearrangement joins TRBV7-8 to TRBJ2-1, with D unclear. V shed 4 bases and J shed 6 bases, with 7 bases lying between them. CDR1 is SGHVS, CDR2 FQNEAQ, per germline. The CDR3 extends over 12 amino acids. CDR3 coding DNA: TGTGCCAGCAGCTCCCACGGCAATGAGCAGTTCTTC. Its protein product is CASSSHGNEQFF.

This clonotype has a handful of counts. The V and J genes are TRBV12-3 or TRBV12-4 and TRBJ2-7; D is undetermined. The V gene lost 7 bases and the J gene lost 5 bases, with 15 bases spanning the gap. The CDR3 contains 13 residues. The CDR3 DNA reads as TGTGCCAGCAAATGGCAGCTCTACGACGAGCAGTACTTC. Its protein is CASKWQLYDEQYF.

This clonotype appeared a few times. At one end, the junction sequence differs from germline, possibly due to a read error. The V gene is TRBV7-7, the J gene TRBJ2-2; unclear D gene. The CDR3 totals 13 residues. Per the germline V gene, CDR1 is SSHAT and CDR2 is FNYEAQ (reference sequence). The CDR3 DNA sequence: TGTGCTAGCAGCTTAGATATGACCGGGGAGCTGTTTTTT. As protein: CASSLDMTGELFF.

This clonotype was observed a few times. The genes are TRBV10-3 and TRBJ2-3, with a possible D match to TRBD2 (6 bases). This CDR3 has 14 amino acids. The V gene's germline CDR1 is ENHRY and CDR2 SYGVKD. V lost 11 bases and J lost 3, with 18 bases in between. The CDR3, as DNA: TGTGCCCTCGCTCTCGGGAGCGGTACAGATACGCAGTATTTT. Translation: CALALGSGTDTQYF.

This clonotype was seen once. Since a much larger clone is just one base distant, this may be a read error. The rearrangement links TRBV11-3 to TRBJ2-1; tentatively, D is TRBD1 or TRBD2 (5 bases each). The CDR3 covers 15 residues. Germline CDR1 is SGHNT and CDR2 is YENEEA. CDR3 in DNA: TGTGCCAGCAGCCACCGGGACGGCTCCAACAATGAGCAGTTCTTC. Its translation: CASSHRDGSNNEQFF.

This clonotype appeared a few times. The chain has TRBV19 and TRBJ2-2, with no clear D. This CDR3 has 14 residues. Germline CDR1 reads LNHDA; CDR2 reads SQIVND (reference sequence). Trimming took 1 base from V and 3 from J, leaving 6 bases between them. The CDR3 bases are TGTGCCAGTAGTATAGCAGTGTACACCGGGGAGCTGTTTTTT. This encodes CASSIAVYTGELFF.